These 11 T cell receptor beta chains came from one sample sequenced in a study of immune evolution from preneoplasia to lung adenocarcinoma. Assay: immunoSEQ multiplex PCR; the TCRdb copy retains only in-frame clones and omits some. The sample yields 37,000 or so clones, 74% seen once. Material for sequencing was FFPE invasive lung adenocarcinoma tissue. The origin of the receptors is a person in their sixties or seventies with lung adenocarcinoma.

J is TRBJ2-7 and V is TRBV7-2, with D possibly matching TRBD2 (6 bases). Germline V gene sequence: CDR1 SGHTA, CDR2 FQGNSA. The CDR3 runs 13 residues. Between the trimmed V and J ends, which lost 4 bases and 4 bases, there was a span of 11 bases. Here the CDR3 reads CASSYLRGYEQYF. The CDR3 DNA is TGTGCCAGCAGCTACCTACGGGGGTACGAGCAGTACTTC.

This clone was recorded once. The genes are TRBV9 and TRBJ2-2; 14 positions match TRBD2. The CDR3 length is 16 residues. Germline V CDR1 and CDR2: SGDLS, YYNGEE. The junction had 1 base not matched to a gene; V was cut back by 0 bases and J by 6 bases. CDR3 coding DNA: TGTGCCAGCAGCGTAGAGGGACTAGCGGGAGCCGGGGAGCTGTTTTTT. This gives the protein CASSVEGLAGAGELFF.

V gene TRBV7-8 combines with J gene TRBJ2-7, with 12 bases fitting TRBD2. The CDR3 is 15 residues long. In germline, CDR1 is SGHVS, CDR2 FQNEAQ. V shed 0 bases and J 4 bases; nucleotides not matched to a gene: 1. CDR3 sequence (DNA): TGTGCCAGCAGCTTAGCGACTAGCGGGAGTTACGAGCAGTACTTC. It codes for CASSLATSGSYEQYF.

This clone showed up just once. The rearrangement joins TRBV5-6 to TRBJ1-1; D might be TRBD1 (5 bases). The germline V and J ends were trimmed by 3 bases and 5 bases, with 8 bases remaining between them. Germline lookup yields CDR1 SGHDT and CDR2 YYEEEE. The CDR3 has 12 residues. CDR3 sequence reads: CASSWWGTEAFF. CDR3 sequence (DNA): TGTGCCAGCAGCTGGTGGGGGACTGAAGCTTTCTTT.

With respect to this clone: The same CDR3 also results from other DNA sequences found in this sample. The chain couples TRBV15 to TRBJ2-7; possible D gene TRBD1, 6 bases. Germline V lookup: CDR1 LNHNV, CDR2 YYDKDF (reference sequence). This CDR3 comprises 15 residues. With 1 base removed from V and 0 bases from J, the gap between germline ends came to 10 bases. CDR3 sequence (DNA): TGTGCCACCAGCAGAGCCGACAGGTCCTCCTACGAGCAGTACTTC. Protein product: CATSRADRSSYEQYF.

The CDR3 DNA follows: TGCGCCAGCAGCCTTCTGGACCCCGACAGCCCTAATGGCTACACCTTC. Amino acid sequence: CASSLLDPDSPNGYTF. The chain employs TRBV5-1 and TRBJ1-2, with D possibly TRBD1 on 5 matching bases. This CDR3 has 16 amino acids. From germline, CDR1 is SGHRS and CDR2 YFSETQ. Trimming stripped 4 bases from V and 6 bases from J, with 22 bases between. Full variable domain (rest looked up from reference TRBV5-1 and TRBJ1-2): KAGVTQTPRYLIKTRGQQVTLSCSPISGHRSVSWYQQTPGQGLQFLFEYFSETQRNKGNFPGRFSGRQFSNSRSEMNVSTLELGDSALYLCASSLLDPDSPNGYTFGSGTRLTVV.

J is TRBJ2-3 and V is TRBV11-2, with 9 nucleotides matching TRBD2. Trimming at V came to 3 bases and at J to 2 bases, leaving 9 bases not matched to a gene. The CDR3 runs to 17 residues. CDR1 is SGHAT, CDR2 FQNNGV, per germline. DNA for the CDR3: TGTGCCAGCAGCTTTAGACGAGCGGGAGGATTCACAGATACGCAGTATTTT. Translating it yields CASSFRRAGGFTDTQYF.

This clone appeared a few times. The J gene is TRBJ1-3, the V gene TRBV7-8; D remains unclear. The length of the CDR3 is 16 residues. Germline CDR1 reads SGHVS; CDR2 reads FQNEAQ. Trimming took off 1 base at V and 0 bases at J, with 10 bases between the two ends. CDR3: CASSLGVYSSGNTIYF. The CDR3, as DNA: TGTGCCAGCAGCTTAGGGGTGTACAGCTCTGGAAACACCATATATTTT.

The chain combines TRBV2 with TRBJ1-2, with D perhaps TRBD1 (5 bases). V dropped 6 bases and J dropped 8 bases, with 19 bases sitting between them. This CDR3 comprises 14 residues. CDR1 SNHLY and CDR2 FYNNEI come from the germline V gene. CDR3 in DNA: TGTGCCAGCAGCCAAGGGGCAGGGCTTGGAGGCTACACCTTC. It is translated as CASSQGAGLGGYTF. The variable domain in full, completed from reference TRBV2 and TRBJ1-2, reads EPEVTQTPSHQVTQMGQEVILRCVPISNHLYFYWYRQILGQKVEFLVSFYNNEISEKSEIFDDQFSVERPDGSNFTLKIRSTKLEDSAMYFCASSQGAGLGGYTFGSGTRLTVV.

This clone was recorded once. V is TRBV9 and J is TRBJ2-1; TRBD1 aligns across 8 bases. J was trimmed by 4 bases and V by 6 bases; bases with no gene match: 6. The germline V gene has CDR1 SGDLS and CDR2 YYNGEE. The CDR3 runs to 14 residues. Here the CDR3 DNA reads TGTGCCAGCACACAGGGGGTGGGGTACAATGAGCAGTTCTTC. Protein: CASTQGVGYNEQFF. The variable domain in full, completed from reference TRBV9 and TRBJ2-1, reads DSGVTQTPKHLITATGQRVTLRCSPRSGDLSVYWYQQSLDQGLQFLIQYYNGEERAKGNILERFSAQQFPDLHSELNLSSLELGDSALYFCASTQGVGYNEQFFGPGTRLTVL.

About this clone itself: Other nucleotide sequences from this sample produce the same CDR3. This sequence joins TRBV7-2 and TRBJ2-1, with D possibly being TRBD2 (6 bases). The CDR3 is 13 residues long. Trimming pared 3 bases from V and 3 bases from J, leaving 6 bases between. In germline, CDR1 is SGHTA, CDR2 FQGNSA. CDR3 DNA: TGTGCCAGCAGCTTGACTAGCTACAATGAGCAGTTCTTC. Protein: CASSLTSYNEQFF.